Each of the 15 T cell receptor beta chains below was sequenced from the same sample in a study of cytomegalovirus exposure and HLA in healthy donors. The PCR had 60 Vbeta and 13 Jbeta primers. The repertoire was sequenced with immunoSEQ multiplex PCR; TCRdb's copy has only in-frame clones and lacks some. The top ten clones hold 5.4% of a sample with some 250,000 clones, around 76% of them seen once. Sequencing used PBMCs. The receptors stem from a woman aged 35 to 49 in good health and CMV-seropositive.

The rearrangement joins TRBV29-1 to TRBJ2-3; 12 nucleotides align to TRBD2. Germline CDR1 and CDR2: SQVTM and ANQGSEA. The CDR3 length is 14 residues. The ends lost 7 bases at V and 1 base at J; junction bases unmatched: 3. The CDR3 nucleotides are TGCAGCGCTCGGACTAGCGGGGGCACAGATACGCAGTATTTT. Encoded protein: CSARTSGGTDTQYF.

The chain joins TRBV18 to TRBJ1-3, with 10 bases identical to TRBD1. The germline gives CDR1 KGHSH, CDR2 LQKENI. There are 17 residues in the CDR3. J was trimmed by 0 bases and V by 6 bases; bases with no gene match: 8. The CDR3 nucleotides read TGTGCCAGCTCGCCGGGACAGGGGATTGACTCTGGAAACACCATATATTTT. It yields the protein CASSPGQGIDSGNTIYF.

V is TRBV14 and J is TRBJ1-1; TRBD1 aligns across 9 bases. The J segment lost 6 bases and the V segment lost 4 bases, leaving 9 bases of the junction unmatched. This CDR3 region has 15 residues. Germline loops: CDR1 SGHDN, CDR2 FVKESK. As DNA, the CDR3 is TGTGCCAGCAGCCTACAGGGGGCGCGTTGGGCTGAAGCTTTCTTT. Its protein product is CASSLQGARWAEAFF.

The gene calls are TRBV2 and TRBJ1-6, with 7 bases fitting TRBD1. Per germline, CDR1 SNHLY and CDR2 FYNNEI. This CDR3 is built from 15 residues. Losses at the gene ends were 2 bases for V and 8 bases for J; bases not matched to a gene: 6. The CDR3 reads CASSELGQGDSPLHF. CDR3 coding DNA: TGTGCCAGCAGTGAACTAGGCCAGGGGGATTCACCCCTCCACTTT.

The chain combines TRBV9 with TRBJ1-6; D possibly corresponds to TRBD1 (6 bases). Germline CDR1 reads SGDLS; CDR2 reads YYNGEE. V dropped 0 bases and J dropped 8 bases, with 12 bases sitting between them. CDR3 length: 15 amino acids. CDR3 in DNA: TGTGCCAGCAGCGTAGATGTGACAGGTCATTCACCCCTCCACTTT. It is translated as CASSVDVTGHSPLHF.

In its sample, this clone was seen once. This chain connects TRBV7-9 to TRBJ1-6; 8 bases map to TRBD1. This CDR3 spans 14 amino acids. The trim removed 5 bases at V and 7 bases at J, leaving 4 bases unmatched. Germline-derived CDR1 and CDR2 are SEHNR and FQNEAQ (reference sequence). The CDR3 reads CASSPPGGNSPLHF. The CDR3 nucleotides are TGTGCCAGCAGCCCGCCAGGGGGCAATTCACCCCTCCACTTT.

This clone was counted a few times. The chain recombines TRBV5-1 with TRBJ1-1; maybe TRBD1 (5 bases). This CDR3 contains 18 residues. CDR1 is SGHRS, CDR2 YFSETQ, per germline. Trimming left V 1 base short and J 0 bases short, with 19 bases between. DNA of the CDR3: TGCGCCAGCAGCTTGACGCAGGGAGGCCCCCTGATGAACACTGAAGCTTTCTTT. Translating gives CASSLTQGGPLMNTEAFF.

The chain combines TRBV2 with TRBJ2-2; TRBD2 matches at 12 bases. From germline, CDR1 is SNHLY and CDR2 FYNNEI. This CDR3 has 19 residues. V trimming: 5 bases; J trimming: 8 bases; junction bases outside the gene matches: 18. CDR3 region: CASSRTEMSLAGGGGELFF. CDR3 DNA: TGTGCCAGCAGTCGAACAGAGATGTCACTAGCGGGAGGCGGGGGGGAGCTGTTTTTT.

The chain links TRBV6-5 to TRBJ2-7; 7 nucleotides line up with TRBD2. The J segment lost 4 bases and the V segment lost 7 bases, leaving 13 bases of the junction unmatched. CDR3 length: 15 residues. Germline CDR1 is MNHEY and CDR2 is SVGAGI. The CDR3 DNA sequence: TGTGCCAGCACCCCGTCCGGGGGGTTGGGGTACGAGCAGTACTTC. Translating it yields CASTPSGGLGYEQYF.

The CDR3 nucleotides are TGTGCCAGTAGTAGAGGAGGGACAGATGAAAAACTGTTTTTT. This sequence encodes CASSRGGTDEKLFF. The chain joins TRBV19 to TRBJ1-4; 7 bases agree with TRBD1. Per the germline V gene, CDR1 is LNHDA and CDR2 is SQIVND (reference sequence). The CDR3 length is 14 residues. With V trimmed by 4 bases and J by 6 bases, 5 bases remained unmatched.

The chain recombines TRBV5-6 with TRBJ2-3; the D is unclear. Trimming removed 0 bases at V and 3 bases at J, with 8 bases between. CDR3 length equals 14 residues. CDR1 is SGHDT, CDR2 YYEEEE, per germline. The CDR3 DNA sequence: TGTGCCAGCAGCTTGGTGTTAGCAACAGATACGCAGTATTTT. Encoded protein: CASSLVLATDTQYF.

V usage is TRBV19 and J usage is TRBJ1-5; D unresolved. CDR3 length: 14 amino acids. With 5 bases removed from V and 0 bases from J, the gap between germline ends came to 8 bases. Germline V gene data show CDR1 as LNHDA and CDR2 as SQIVND (reference sequence). The CDR3 bases are TGTGCCAGTAGTCAACAGAGTAGCAATCAGCCCCAGCATTTT. It encodes CASSQQSSNQPQHF.

This chain uses TRBV27 with TRBJ2-7; D uncertain. Germline loops: CDR1 MNHEY, CDR2 SMNVEV (reference sequence). V lost 6 bases and J lost 1, with 16 bases in between. The CDR3 has 15 amino acids. In DNA form, the CDR3 reads TGTGCCAGCAGGACCGGTGGCTGGGCGTCCTACGAGCAGTACTTC. Protein product: CASRTGGWASYEQYF.

The chain joins TRBV11-2 to TRBJ2-7; D remains unclear. V lost 0 bases and J 0 bases, leaving 18 bases between the germline ends. Germline CDR1 is SGHAT and CDR2 is FQNNGV. This CDR3 region has 18 residues. CDR3 nucleotides: TGTGCCAGCAGCTTAGAGGTGACGATAGACTCGCACTCCTACGAGCAGTACTTC. Translated, it gives CASSLEVTIDSHSYEQYF.

The chain recombines TRBV7-8 with TRBJ1-1; the D gene is possibly TRBD1 (5 bases). This CDR3 has 17 amino acids. CDR1 and CDR2 (germline): SGHVS, FQNEAQ. The ends were cut back, 1 base at V and 1 base at J, with 16 bases in the middle. This chain's CDR3 is CASSLDMGLRTNTEAFF. The CDR3 bases are TGTGCCAGCAGCTTAGATATGGGGCTAAGGACGAACACTGAAGCTTTCTTT. Together with reference TRBV7-8 and TRBJ1-1, the CDR3 gives the full variable domain: GAGVSQSPRYKVAKRGQDVALRCDPISGHVSLFWYQQALGQGPEFLTYFQNEAQLDKSGLPSDRFFAERPEGSVSTLKIQRTQQEDSAVYLCASSLDMGLRTNTEAFFGQGTRLTVV.